What follows is one TCR beta chain and its context. This specimen belongs to a study of OX40 agonist ivuxolimab in advanced cancers. As for the study in general: In this trial design, patients received ivuxolimab intravenously at 0.01 to 10 mg/kg every 2 weeks.

This CDR3 spans 14 amino acids. Trimming left V 0 bases short and J 2 bases short, with 7 bases between. Germline CDR1 is SGHTS and CDR2 is YDEGEE. TCRdb's table, derived via immunoSEQ multiplex PCR, lists solely in-frame clones and lacks some. The sample yields some 73,000 clones, 70% to 90% seen once. The TCR was taken from an adult with an advanced solid tumor such as melanoma, head and neck, liver or kidney cancer. The sequences come from CD4+ or CD8+ T cells sorted from blood, collected in a trial of the OX40 agonist ivuxolimab. The J gene is TRBJ2-3, the V gene TRBV5-8; D unresolved. CDR3 DNA sequence: TGTGCCAGCAGCTTGGGGCAGTACACAGATACGCAGTATTTT. It yields the protein CASSLGQYTDTQYF.